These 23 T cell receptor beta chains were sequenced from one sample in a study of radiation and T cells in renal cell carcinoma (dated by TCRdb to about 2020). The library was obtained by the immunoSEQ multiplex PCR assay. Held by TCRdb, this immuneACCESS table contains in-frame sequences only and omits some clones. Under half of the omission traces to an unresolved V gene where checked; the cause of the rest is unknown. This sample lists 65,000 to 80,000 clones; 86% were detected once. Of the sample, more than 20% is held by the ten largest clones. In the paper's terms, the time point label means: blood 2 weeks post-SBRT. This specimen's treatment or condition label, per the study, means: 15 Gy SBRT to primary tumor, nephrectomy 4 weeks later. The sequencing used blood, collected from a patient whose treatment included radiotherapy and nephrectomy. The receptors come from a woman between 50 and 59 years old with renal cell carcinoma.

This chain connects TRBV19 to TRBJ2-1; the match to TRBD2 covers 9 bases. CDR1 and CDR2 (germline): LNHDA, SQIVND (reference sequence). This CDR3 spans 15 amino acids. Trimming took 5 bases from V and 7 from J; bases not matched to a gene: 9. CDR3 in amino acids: CASSGRLAGTNEQFF. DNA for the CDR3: TGTGCCAGTAGTGGGAGGCTAGCGGGAACAAATGAGCAGTTCTTC.

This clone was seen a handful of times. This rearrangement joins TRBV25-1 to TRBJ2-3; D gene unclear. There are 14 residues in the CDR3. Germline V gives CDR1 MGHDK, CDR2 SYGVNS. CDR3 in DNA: TGTGATCATCGCGCAGGTCCGTGCACAGATACGCAGTATTTT. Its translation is CDHRAGPCTDTQYF.

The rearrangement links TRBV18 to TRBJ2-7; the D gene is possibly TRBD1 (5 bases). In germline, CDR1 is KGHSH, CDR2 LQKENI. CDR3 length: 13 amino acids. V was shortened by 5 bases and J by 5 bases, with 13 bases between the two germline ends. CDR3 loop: CASSTQGAHEQYF. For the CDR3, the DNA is TGTGCCAGCTCAACTCAGGGTGCCCACGAGCAGTACTTC.

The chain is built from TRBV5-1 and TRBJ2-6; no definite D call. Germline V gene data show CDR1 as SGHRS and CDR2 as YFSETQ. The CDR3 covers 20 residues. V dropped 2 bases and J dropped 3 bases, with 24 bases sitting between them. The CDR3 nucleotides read TGCGCCAGCAGCTTACTCTCCCCCGTCTCGGCACGAGGTGGGGCCAACGTCCTGACTTTC. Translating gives CASSLLSPVSARGGANVLTF.

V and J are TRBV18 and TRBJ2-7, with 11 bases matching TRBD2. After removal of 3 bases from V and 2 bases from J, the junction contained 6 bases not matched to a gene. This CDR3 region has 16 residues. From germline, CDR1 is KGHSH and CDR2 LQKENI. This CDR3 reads CASSPRTSGGAYEQYF. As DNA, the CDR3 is TGTGCCAGCTCACCCCGAACTAGCGGGGGAGCCTACGAGCAGTACTTC.

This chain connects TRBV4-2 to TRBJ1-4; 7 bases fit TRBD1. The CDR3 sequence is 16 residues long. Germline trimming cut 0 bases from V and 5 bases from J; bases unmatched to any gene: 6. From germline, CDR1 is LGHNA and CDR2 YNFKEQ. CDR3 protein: CASSQDVIQGNEKLFF. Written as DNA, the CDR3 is TGTGCCAGCAGCCAAGATGTTATACAGGGGAATGAAAAACTGTTTTTT.

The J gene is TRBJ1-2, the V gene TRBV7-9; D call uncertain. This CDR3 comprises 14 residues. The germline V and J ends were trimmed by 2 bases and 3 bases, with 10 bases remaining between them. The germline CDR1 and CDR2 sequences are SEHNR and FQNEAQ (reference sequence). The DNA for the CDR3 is TGTGCCAGCAGCTTACCCACGGTTTACTATGGCTACACCTTC. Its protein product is CASSLPTVYYGYTF.

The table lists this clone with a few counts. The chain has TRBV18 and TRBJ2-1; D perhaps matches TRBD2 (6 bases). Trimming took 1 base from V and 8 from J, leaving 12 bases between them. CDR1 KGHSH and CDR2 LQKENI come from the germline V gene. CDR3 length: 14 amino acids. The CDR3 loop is CASSPQGLIHEQFF. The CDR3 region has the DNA TGTGCCAGCTCACCACAGGGACTGATCCATGAGCAGTTCTTC.

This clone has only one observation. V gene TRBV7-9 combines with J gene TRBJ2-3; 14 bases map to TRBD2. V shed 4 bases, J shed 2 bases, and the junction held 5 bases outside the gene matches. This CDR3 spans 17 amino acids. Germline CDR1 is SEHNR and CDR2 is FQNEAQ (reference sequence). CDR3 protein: CASSSGLAGGPTDTQYF. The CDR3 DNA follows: TGTGCCAGCAGCTCCGGACTAGCGGGAGGACCCACAGATACGCAGTATTTT.

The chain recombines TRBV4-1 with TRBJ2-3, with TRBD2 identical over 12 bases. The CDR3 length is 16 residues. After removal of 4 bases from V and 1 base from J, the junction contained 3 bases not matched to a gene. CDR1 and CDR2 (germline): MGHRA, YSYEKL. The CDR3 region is CASSPRLAGGTDTQYF. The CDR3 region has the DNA TGCGCCAGCAGCCCGAGACTAGCGGGGGGCACAGATACGCAGTATTTT.

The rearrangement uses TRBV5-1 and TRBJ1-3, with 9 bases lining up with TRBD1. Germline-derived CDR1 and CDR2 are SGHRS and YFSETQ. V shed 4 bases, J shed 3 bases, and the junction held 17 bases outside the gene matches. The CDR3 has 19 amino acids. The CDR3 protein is CASSDGRQGGTLGGNTIYF. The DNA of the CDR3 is TGCGCCAGCAGCGATGGGAGACAGGGGGGGACCTTGGGTGGAAACACCATATATTTT. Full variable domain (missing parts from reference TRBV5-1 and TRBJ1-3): KAGVTQTPRYLIKTRGQQVTLSCSPISGHRSVSWYQQTPGQGLQFLFEYFSETQRNKGNFPGRFSGRQFSNSRSEMNVSTLELGDSALYLCASSDGRQGGTLGGNTIYFGEGSWLTVV.

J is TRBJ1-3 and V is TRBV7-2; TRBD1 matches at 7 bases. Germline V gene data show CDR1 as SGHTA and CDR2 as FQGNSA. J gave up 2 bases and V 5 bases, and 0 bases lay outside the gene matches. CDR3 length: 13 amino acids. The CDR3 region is CASSDRAGNTIYF. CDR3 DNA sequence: TGTGCCAGCAGCGACAGGGCTGGAAACACCATATATTTT. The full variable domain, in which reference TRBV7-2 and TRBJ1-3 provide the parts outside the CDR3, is GAGVSQSPSNKVTEKGKDVELRCDPISGHTALYWYRQSLGQGLEFLIYFQGNSAPDKSGLPSDRFSAERTGGSVSTLTIQRTQQEDSAVYLCASSDRAGNTIYFGEGSWLTVV.

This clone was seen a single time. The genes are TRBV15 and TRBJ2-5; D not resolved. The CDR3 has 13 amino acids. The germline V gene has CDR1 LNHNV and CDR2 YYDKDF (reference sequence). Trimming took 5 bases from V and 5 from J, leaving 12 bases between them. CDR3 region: CATSPRRSETQYF. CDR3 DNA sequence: TGTGCCACCAGCCCTCGCAGGAGCGAGACCCAGTACTTC.

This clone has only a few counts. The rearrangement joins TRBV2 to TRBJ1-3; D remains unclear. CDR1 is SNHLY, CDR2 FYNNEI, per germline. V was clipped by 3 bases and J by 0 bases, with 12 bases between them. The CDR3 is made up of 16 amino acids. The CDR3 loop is CASSEVPRTSGNTIYF. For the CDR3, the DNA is TGTGCCAGCAGTGAGGTCCCGCGGACCTCTGGAAACACCATATATTTT.

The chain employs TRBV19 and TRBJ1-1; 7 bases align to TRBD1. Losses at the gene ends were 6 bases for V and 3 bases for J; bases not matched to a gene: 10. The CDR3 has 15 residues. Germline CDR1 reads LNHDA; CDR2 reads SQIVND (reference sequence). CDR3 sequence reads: CASRTMGTVYTEAFF. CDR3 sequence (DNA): TGTGCCAGTAGGACTATGGGGACAGTTTACACTGAAGCTTTCTTT.

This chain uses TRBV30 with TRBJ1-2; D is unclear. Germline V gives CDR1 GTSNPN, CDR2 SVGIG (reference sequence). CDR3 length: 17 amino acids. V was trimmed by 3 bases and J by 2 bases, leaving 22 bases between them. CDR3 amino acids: CAWRGLGVSDLNYGYTF. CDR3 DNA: TGTGCCTGGAGAGGTTTAGGTGTAAGTGACCTAAACTATGGCTACACCTTC.

CDR3 sequence reads: CASSRGLLSTDTQYF. The CDR3 bases are TGTGCCAGTAGTAGGGGGCTCCTTAGCACAGATACGCAGTATTTT. This chain joins TRBV19 and TRBJ2-3; tentative D call: TRBD1 (6 bases). The V gene lost 4 bases and the J gene lost 0 bases, with 11 bases spanning the gap. Germline CDR1 LNHDA, CDR2 SQIVND (reference sequence). CDR3 length equals 15 residues.

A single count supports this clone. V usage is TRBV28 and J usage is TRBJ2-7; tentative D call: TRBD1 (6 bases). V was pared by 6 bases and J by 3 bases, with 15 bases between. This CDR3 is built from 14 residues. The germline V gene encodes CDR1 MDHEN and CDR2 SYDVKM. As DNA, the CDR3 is TGTGCCAGCAGGGTGGGAACAGGGAACTACGAGCAGTACTTC. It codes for CASRVGTGNYEQYF.

This chain's CDR3 is CASSYVGPDNSPLHF. CDR3 DNA: TGTGCCAGCAGTTACGTCGGCCCGGACAATTCACCCCTCCACTTT. The rearrangement links TRBV6-6 to TRBJ1-6, with no clear D. This CDR3 has 15 amino acids. Deletions cut 2 bases from V and 7 bases from J, with 12 bases between. The germline CDR1 and CDR2 sequences are MNHNY and SVGAGI (reference sequence).

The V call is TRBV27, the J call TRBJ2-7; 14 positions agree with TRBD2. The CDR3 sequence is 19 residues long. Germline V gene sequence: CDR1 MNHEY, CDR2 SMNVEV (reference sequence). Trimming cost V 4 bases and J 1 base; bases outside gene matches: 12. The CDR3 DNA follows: TGTGCCAGCAGTTCCTATCCGGGACTAGCGGGAGAAGGTTCCTACGAGCAGTACTTC. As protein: CASSSYPGLAGEGSYEQYF.

The CDR3 nucleotides read TGTGCCATCAATAGGGACCAGGAGGACACTGAAGCTTTCTTT. Translation: CAINRDQEDTEAFF. The chain links TRBV10-3 to TRBJ1-1; possibly TRBD1 for D (5 bases). The CDR3 is 14 residues long. The V and J ends lost 7 bases and 3 bases respectively, with 15 bases between them. CDR1 and CDR2 (germline): ENHRY, SYGVKD.

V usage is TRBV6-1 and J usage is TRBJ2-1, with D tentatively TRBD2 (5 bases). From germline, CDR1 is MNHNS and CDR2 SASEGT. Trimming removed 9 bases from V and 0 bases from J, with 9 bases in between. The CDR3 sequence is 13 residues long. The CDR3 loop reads CASRGSSYNEQFF. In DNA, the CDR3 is TGTGCCAGTCGGGGTAGCTCCTACAATGAGCAGTTCTTC.

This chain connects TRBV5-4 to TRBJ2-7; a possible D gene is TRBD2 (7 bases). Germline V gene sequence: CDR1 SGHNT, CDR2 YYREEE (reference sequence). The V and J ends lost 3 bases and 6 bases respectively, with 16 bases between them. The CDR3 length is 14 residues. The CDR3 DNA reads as TGTGCCAGCAGCTCCCGGGGGGCCCTGACCGAGCAGTACTTC. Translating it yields CASSSRGALTEQYF.